Each of the 25 T cell receptor beta chains below was sequenced from the same sample in a study of Graves' ophthalmopathy and Graves' hyperthyroidism. RNA served as the template for amplifying TCR beta CDR3 regions. A first-round RT-PCR used HTBI primers, followed by a second-round multiplex PCR. TCRdb independently ran MiXCR on the multiplex PCR reads; one entry per CDR3 protein. The sample contains 740,000 or so distinct CDR3 sequences, 35% to 50% of which appear only once. Input material: peripheral blood. These receptors were collected from an adult man with Graves' ophthalmopathy.

This clonotype has at least ten counts. This sequence joins TRBV7-9 and TRBJ2-5, with D perhaps matching TRBD1 (6 bases). CDR1 SEHNR and CDR2 FQNEAQ come from the germline V gene (reference sequence). The CDR3 covers 14 residues. V lost 1 base and J lost 4, with 10 bases in between. CDR3 DNA sequence: TGTGCCAGCAGCTTAGAACAGGGTCGAGAGACCCAGTACTTC. Protein product: CASSLEQGRETQYF.

With regard to this clonotype: With a much larger clone just one base away, this may be a read error. This chain connects TRBV7-9 to TRBJ1-1; no reliable D call. There are 13 residues in the CDR3. The V gene's germline CDR1 is SEHNR and CDR2 FQNEAQ (reference sequence). V shed 2 bases and J shed 4 bases, with 8 bases lying between them. Here the CDR3 DNA reads TGTGCCAGCAGCTTAATAGTGGGCACTGAAGCTTTCTTT. Its translation: CASSLIVGTEAFF.

This clonotype showed up many times. For the CDR3, the DNA is TGTGCCAGCAGCTTAGCCGAGACGGAGGTCCACTTT. Translated: CASSLAETEVHF. This sequence joins TRBV7-9 and TRBJ1-6; no clear D gene. Germline CDR1 and CDR2: SEHNR and FQNEAQ (reference sequence). The CDR3 covers 12 residues. Trimming removed 0 bases at V and 17 bases at J, with 11 bases between. The whole variable domain, remainder taken from reference TRBV7-9 and TRBJ1-6, is DTGVSQNPRHKITKRGQNVTFRCDPISEHNRLYWYRQTLGQGPEFLTYFQNEAQLEKSRLLSDRFSAERPKGSFSTLEIQRTEQGDSAMYLCASSLAETEVHFGNGTRLTVT.

This clonotype showed up just a few times. V and J are TRBV19 and TRBJ2-7; TRBD1 aligns across 7 bases. The length of the CDR3 is 14 residues. The J segment lost 0 bases and the V segment lost 5 bases, leaving 4 bases of the junction unmatched. CDR1 LNHDA and CDR2 SQIVND come from the germline V gene (reference sequence). The CDR3 spells CASSWGTDSYEQYF. The CDR3, as DNA: TGTGCCAGTAGTTGGGGGACAGACTCCTACGAGCAGTACTTC.

This sequence joins TRBV25-1 and TRBJ2-7; 7 nucleotides align to TRBD2. V trimming: 6 bases; J trimming: 4 bases; junction bases outside the gene matches: 9. This CDR3 contains 14 residues. CDR1 and CDR2 from the germline V gene are MGHDK and SYGVNS. CDR3 nucleotide sequence: TGTGCCAGCAGCCCAATCGGCGGGAGTTACGAGCAGTACTTC. It specifies CASSPIGGSYEQYF.

Only a few counts were recorded for this clonotype. V and J are TRBV10-3 and TRBJ2-5; 7 positions match TRBD1. The CDR3 spans 13 residues. Per the germline V gene, CDR1 is ENHRY and CDR2 is SYGVKD. The V and J ends lost 4 bases and 5 bases, in that order; junction bases with no gene match: 4. CDR3 coding DNA: TGTGCCATCAGTGCACTGACAGGGGAGACCCAGTACTTC. It translates to CAISALTGETQYF.

The CDR3 DNA reads as TGTGCCACACAGGGGCGACGGCGTGCCTATGGCTACACCTTC. Its protein product is CATQGRRRAYGYTF. This rearrangement joins TRBV30 to TRBJ1-2; the match to TRBD1 covers 7 bases. V lost 8 bases, J lost 4 bases, and 13 bases stayed unmatched. The CDR3 runs to 14 residues. Germline CDR1 and CDR2: GTSNPN and SVGIG (reference sequence). The whole variable domain, remainder taken from reference TRBV30 and TRBJ1-2, is SQTIHQWPATLVQPVGSPLSLECTVEGTSNPNLYWYRQAAGRGLQLLFYSVGIGQISSEVPQNLSASRPQDRQFILSSKKLLLSDSGFYLCATQGRRRAYGYTFGSGTRLTVV.

This clonotype appeared once. This chain links TRBV2 with TRBJ1-4; the D gene is possibly TRBD1 (6 bases). The ends were cut back, 7 bases at V and 5 bases at J, with 17 bases in the middle. The germline V gene has CDR1 SNHLY and CDR2 FYNNEI. The CDR3 has 15 amino acids. CDR3: CASKDGGHSNEKLFF. Written as DNA, the CDR3 is TGTGCCAGCAAGGATGGGGGCCACTCCAATGAAAAACTGTTTTTT.

This clonotype occurred many times. The gene calls are TRBV10-2 and TRBJ1-1; tentative D call: TRBD1 (5 bases). The V gene lost 6 bases and the J gene lost 7 bases, with 15 bases spanning the gap. This CDR3 has 13 residues. Germline CDR1 is WSHSY and CDR2 is SAAADI. The CDR3 protein is CASRGTRAGEAFF. DNA for the CDR3: TGCGCCAGCAGGGGGACGCGGGCTGGTGAAGCTTTCTTT.

This clonotype has ten or more counts. The chain combines TRBV5-1 with TRBJ2-6; D uncertain. This CDR3 region has 19 residues. Trimming removed 2 bases from V and 0 bases from J, with 18 bases in between. Germline CDR1 and CDR2: SGHRS and YFSETQ. The CDR3 nucleotides read TGCGCCAGCAGCTTTTCCCTGCCGGCAGATCTCTCTGGGGCCAACGTCCTGACTTTC. Translating it yields CASSFSLPADLSGANVLTF. The whole variable domain, remainder taken from reference TRBV5-1 and TRBJ2-6, is KAGVTQTPRYLIKTRGQQVTLSCSPISGHRSVSWYQQTPGQGLQFLFEYFSETQRNKGNFPGRFSGRQFSNSRSEMNVSTLELGDSALYLCASSFSLPADLSGANVLTFGAGSRLTVL.

This chain uses TRBV7-2 with TRBJ2-7; 7 bases are shared with TRBD1. The germline V gene has CDR1 SGHTA and CDR2 FQGNSA. The CDR3 covers 14 residues. Trimming removed 7 bases from V and 3 bases from J; junction bases left unmatched: 9. CDR3 DNA sequence: TGTGCCAGCACCTTCCGGACAGGACTCTACGAGCAGTACTTC. Translated: CASTFRTGLYEQYF.

The V and J genes are TRBV29-1 and TRBJ1-1, with 7 bases matching TRBD1. The CDR3 runs to 12 residues. V lost 6 bases, J lost 7 bases, and 8 bases stayed unmatched. Per the germline V gene, CDR1 is SQVTM and CDR2 is ANQGSEA. CDR3 sequence: CSVRQGTYEAFF. In DNA form, the CDR3 reads TGCAGCGTGAGACAGGGAACCTATGAAGCTTTCTTT. The variable domain in full, with the rest retrieved from reference TRBV29-1 and TRBJ1-1, is SAVISQKPSRDICQRGTSLTIQCQVDSQVTMMFWYRQQPGQSLTLIATANQGSEATYESGFVIDKFPISRPNLTFSTLTVSNMSPEDSSIYLCSVRQGTYEAFFGQGTRLTVV.

The V gene is TRBV29-1, the J gene TRBJ2-6; D not certain. CDR3 length equals 15 residues. The V and J ends lost 4 bases and 4 bases respectively, with 14 bases between them. In germline, CDR1 is SQVTM, CDR2 ANQGSEA. The CDR3 DNA follows: TGCAGCGTTGTGCTGATCAAGGCAGGGGCCAACGTCCTGACTTTC. It translates to CSVVLIKAGANVLTF.

The chain is built from TRBV4-1 and TRBJ2-5; no definite D call. The V end was cut by 0 bases, the J end by 5 bases, with 10 bases between. Germline V gene sequence: CDR1 MGHRA, CDR2 YSYEKL. The CDR3 consists of 14 residues. The CDR3 DNA follows: TGCGCCAGCAGCCAAGATTCAGGTTACGAGACCCAGTACTTC. As protein: CASSQDSGYETQYF.

For the CDR3, the DNA is TGTGCCAGCAGTTTTGCTCGAAGTGATTATGGCTACACCTTC. This codes for CASSFARSDYGYTF. This chain uses TRBV25-1 with TRBJ1-2; no clear D gene. Germline loops: CDR1 MGHDK, CDR2 SYGVNS. CDR3 length: 14 residues. V was shortened by 5 bases and J by 5 bases, with 15 bases between the two germline ends.

This clonotype was counted ten times or more. This chain uses TRBV29-1 with TRBJ1-1; no reliable D call. The V end was cut by 6 bases, the J end by 6 bases, with 17 bases between. CDR1 is SQVTM, CDR2 ANQGSEA, per germline. The CDR3 spans 13 residues. The CDR3 DNA follows: TGCAGCGTCGGGAGCCTCCTCGTCTCTGAAGCTTTCTTT. Protein: CSVGSLLVSEAFF.

The CDR3: CASSLTGDGTGELFF. CDR3 DNA: TGTGCCAGCAGTTTGACAGGGGACGGCACCGGGGAGCTGTTTTTT. This chain links TRBV7-9 with TRBJ2-2, with 8 bases aligning to TRBD1. CDR1 is SEHNR and CDR2 is FQNEAQ in the germline V gene (reference sequence). The junction had 7 bases not matched to a gene; V was cut back by 6 bases and J by 4 bases. There are 15 residues in the CDR3.

In its sample, this clonotype was seen many times. The rearrangement links TRBV19 to TRBJ1-1; D not certain. CDR1 LNHDA and CDR2 SQIVND come from the germline V gene (reference sequence). The length of the CDR3 is 13 residues. V was cut by 3 bases and J by 4 bases, with 9 bases left in between. The CDR3: CASSIKGPTEAFF. DNA of the CDR3: TGTGCCAGTAGTATTAAGGGTCCCACTGAAGCTTTCTTT.

About this clonotype: A much larger clone differs from this one at a single base, so this may be a read error. In this CDR3 the conserved last residue, phenylalanine or tryptophan, is missing, so a read error is likely. This CDR3 is CASSPSSMNTEAFL. CDR3 bases: TGTGCCAGCAGTCCCTCAAGTATGAACACTGAAGCTTTCCTT. The chain has TRBV12-3 or TRBV12-4 and TRBJ1-1; D gene unclear. The length of the CDR3 is 14 residues. V was cut by 5 bases and J by 0 bases, with 10 bases left in between.

In this sample, this clonotype turned up a few times. The gene calls are TRBV2 and TRBJ2-7, with 9 bases identical to TRBD1. CDR1 SNHLY and CDR2 FYNNEI come from the germline V gene. The CDR3 has 15 amino acids. Trimming took 3 bases from V and 3 from J; bases not matched to a gene: 6. The CDR3 is CASSEQTGGIYEQYF. DNA of the CDR3: TGTGCCAGCAGTGAGCAGACAGGGGGGATCTACGAGCAGTACTTC.

J is TRBJ2-7 and V is TRBV9, with D perhaps given as TRBD1 or TRBD2 (7 bases each). The germline V and J ends were trimmed by 4 bases and 5 bases, with 19 bases remaining between them. The germline CDR1 and CDR2 sequences are SGDLS and YYNGEE. The CDR3 loop spans 15 amino acids. The CDR3 sequence: CASSPGGDSTHEQYF. The CDR3 DNA reads TGTGCCAGCAGCCCAGGGGGGGACAGCACCCACGAGCAGTACTTC.

This clonotype was seen ten or more times. The V and J genes are TRBV2 and TRBJ1-6, with D perhaps matching TRBD1 (6 bases). The CDR3 extends over 16 amino acids. CDR1 is SNHLY and CDR2 is FYNNEI in the germline V gene. V was pared by 0 bases and J by 9 bases, with 15 bases between. CDR3 sequence reads: CASSEARLQGGSPLHF. The CDR3 DNA reads as TGTGCCAGCAGTGAAGCGAGGTTACAGGGCGGTTCACCCCTCCACTTT.

This sequence joins TRBV2 and TRBJ2-2; TRBD1 is a possible D gene (6 bases). Germline V lookup: CDR1 SNHLY, CDR2 FYNNEI. V gave up 4 bases and J gave up 4 bases, with 10 bases separating them. This CDR3 has 14 amino acids. The CDR3 here is CASSGGRGTGELFF. The CDR3 nucleotides read TGTGCCAGCAGTGGGGGGCGTGGCACCGGGGAGCTGTTTTTT.

The V gene is TRBV2, the J gene TRBJ1-5; D is uncertain. Germline V gene data show CDR1 as SNHLY and CDR2 as FYNNEI. V was cut by 2 bases and J by 0 bases, with 11 bases left in between. The CDR3 sequence is 16 residues long. The CDR3 loop is CASSESAVYSNQPQHF. The CDR3 nucleotides are TGTGCCAGCAGTGAATCGGCGGTATATAGCAATCAGCCCCAGCATTTT.

In its sample, this clonotype was seen many times. The V gene is TRBV7-2, the J gene TRBJ2-1, with D unresolved. Germline values: CDR1 SGHTA, CDR2 FQGNSA. V was shortened by 4 bases and J by 8 bases, with 6 bases between the two germline ends. This CDR3 has 11 residues. The CDR3 here is CASSSFDEQFF. CDR3 DNA: TGTGCCAGCAGCTCGTTCGATGAGCAGTTCTTC.